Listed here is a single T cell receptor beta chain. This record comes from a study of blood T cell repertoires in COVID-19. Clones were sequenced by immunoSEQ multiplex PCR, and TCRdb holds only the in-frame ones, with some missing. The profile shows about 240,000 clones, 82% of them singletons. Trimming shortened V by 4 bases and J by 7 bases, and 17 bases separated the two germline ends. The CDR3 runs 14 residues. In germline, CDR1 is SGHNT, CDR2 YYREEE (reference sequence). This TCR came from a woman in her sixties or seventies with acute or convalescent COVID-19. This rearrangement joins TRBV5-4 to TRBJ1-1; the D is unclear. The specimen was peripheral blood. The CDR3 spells CASSPRPGNYEAFF. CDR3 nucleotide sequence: TGTGCCAGCAGCCCCCGGCCGGGGAACTATGAAGCTTTCTTT. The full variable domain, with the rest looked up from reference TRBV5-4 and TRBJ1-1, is ETGVTQSPTHLIKTRGQQVTLRCSSQSGHNTVSWYQQALGQGPQFIFQYYREEENGRGNFPPRFSGLQFPNYSSELNVNALELDDSALYLCASSPRPGNYEAFFGQGTRLTVV.